This T cell receptor beta chain was identified in a study of patients and donors after allogeneic stem cell transplantation. TCRdb processed the RT-PCR reads anew with MiXCR; each CDR3 protein has one entry. Altogether over 150,000 distinct CDR3 sequences are present, 30% being singletons, with the ten largest covering roughly 3%. The CDR3 is made up of 15 amino acids. The junction had 9 bases not matched to a gene; V was cut back by 6 bases and J by 7 bases. The sequenced material came from blood, either unsorted or a sorted T cell fraction (not recorded which). The V call is TRBV12-3 or TRBV12-4, the J call TRBJ2-1; 10 bases line up with TRBD1. This TCR was sampled from a human donor who was either an allogeneic HSCT recipient or a stem cell or donor lymphocyte infusion donor (not recorded which). It is not recorded whose cells these are; they may come from a transplant donor. CDR3 coding DNA: TGTGCCAGCAGATTCGGACAGGGGGGCATTAATGAGCAGTTCTTC. As protein: CASRFGQGGINEQFF.